A selection of T cell receptor beta chains follows, all from one sample in a study of vaccination and CD4 T cells after COVID-19. Using its own MiXCR run on the PCR reads, TCRdb lists one record per CDR3 protein. The sample consists of roughly 14,000 distinct CDR3 sequences, more than 20% of them appearing once. Their recognized antigens are unknown. Material for sequencing was cultured CD4+ T cells from blood. The receptors come from a human donor with COVID-19. CDR3s include the opening cysteine and the closing phenylalanine or tryptophan. D genes are given only for firm matches. Expanded clones are given a class, and other clones once, few, many or no size at all.

d_gene: TRBD1
j_gene: TRBJ2-7
abundance: -
v_gene: TRBV9
CDR3nt: TGTGCCAGCAACGGGACAGCACCTTACGAGCAGTACTTC
CDR3aa: CASNGTAPYEQYF

d_gene: -
j_gene: TRBJ1-2
abundance: -
v_gene: TRBV25-1
CDR3nt: TGTGCCAGCAGTGAATCTTCAGGGTATGGCTACACCTTC
CDR3aa: CASSESSGYGYTF

d_gene: TRBD1
j_gene: TRBJ1-2
abundance: few
v_gene: TRBV5-1
CDR3nt: TGCGCCAGCAGCTTAGGACAGGGGGGATATGGCTACACCTTC
CDR3aa: CASSLGQGGYGYTF

d_gene: TRBD1
j_gene: TRBJ1-4
abundance: -
v_gene: TRBV25-1
CDR3nt: TGTGCCAGCAGTGACGACAGGGGGCGGTCTAATGAAAAACTGTTTTTT
CDR3aa: CASSDDRGRSNEKLFF

d_gene: -
j_gene: TRBJ1-1
abundance: -
v_gene: TRBV29-1
CDR3nt: TGCAGCGTAGAGGGTTACACTGAAGCTTTCTTT
CDR3aa: CSVEGYTEAFF

d_gene: TRBD2
j_gene: TRBJ2-3
abundance: -
v_gene: TRBV24-1
CDR3nt: TGTGCCACCAGTGATTGGACTAGCGGGGGGGATACGCAGTATTTT
CDR3aa: CATSDWTSGGDTQYF

d_gene: -
j_gene: TRBJ1-1
abundance: few
v_gene: TRBV7-9
CDR3nt: TGTGCCAGCAGCCGAGGGTCAAATTGGGGCACTGAAGCTTTCTTT
CDR3aa: CASSRGSNWGTEAFF

d_gene: TRBD1
j_gene: TRBJ1-5
abundance: few
v_gene: TRBV19
CDR3nt: TGTGCCAGTAGTACCAGACAGGGCGGCAATCAGCCCCAGCATTTT
CDR3aa: CASSTRQGGNQPQHF

d_gene: -
j_gene: TRBJ2-7
abundance: few
v_gene: TRBV5-8
CDR3nt: TGTGCCAGCAGCTTGGTGCTGATCGAGCAGTACTTC
CDR3aa: CASSLVLIEQYF

d_gene: -
j_gene: TRBJ1-5
abundance: -
v_gene: TRBV6-2/TRBV6-3
CDR3nt: TGTGCCAGCAGCCCCCGGGGTGAGCCCCAGCATTTT
CDR3aa: CASSPRGEPQHF

d_gene: -
j_gene: TRBJ2-7
abundance: -
v_gene: TRBV10-1
CDR3nt: TGCGCCAGCAGTGAGGGCAGCTACGAGCAGTACTTC
CDR3aa: CASSEGSYEQYF

d_gene: -
j_gene: TRBJ2-2
abundance: -
v_gene: TRBV11-2
CDR3nt: TGTGCCAGCAGCTTAGTATGGACACCCGCGAACACCGGGGAGCTGTTTTTT
CDR3aa: CASSLVWTPANTGELFF

d_gene: -
j_gene: TRBJ2-7
abundance: -
v_gene: TRBV2
CDR3nt: TGTGCCAGCAGTGTTAGAGGGCAGGGCTACGAGCAGTACTTC
CDR3aa: CASSVRGQGYEQYF

d_gene: TRBD2
j_gene: TRBJ2-3
abundance: -
v_gene: TRBV19
CDR3nt: TGTGCCAGTAGTACCTTTAGCGGGGGGGCCTCAGATACGCAGTATTTT
CDR3aa: CASSTFSGGASDTQYF

d_gene: -
j_gene: TRBJ1-6
abundance: -
v_gene: TRBV12-3/TRBV12-4
CDR3nt: TGTGCCAGCAACCCCAAGTGGAATTCACCCCTCCACTTT
CDR3aa: CASNPKWNSPLHF

d_gene: -
j_gene: TRBJ1-2
abundance: few
v_gene: TRBV10-1
CDR3nt: TGCGCCAGCAGTGAGTGTATCTCTAGAGGCTATGGCTACACCTTC
CDR3aa: CASSECISRGYGYTF

d_gene: TRBD1
j_gene: TRBJ2-7
abundance: -
v_gene: TRBV6-1
CDR3nt: TGTGCCACCTCGACAGGGTGGTACGAGCAGTACTTC
CDR3aa: CATSTGWYEQYF

d_gene: -
j_gene: TRBJ1-1
abundance: -
v_gene: TRBV7-9
CDR3nt: TGTGCCAGCAGCTTACACGGAGGAAACACTGAAGCTTTCTTT
CDR3aa: CASSLHGGNTEAFF

d_gene: -
j_gene: TRBJ2-7
abundance: -
v_gene: TRBV20-1
CDR3nt: TGCAGTGCTCCTTCGGCAGGGGAGCACTACGAGCAGTACTTC
CDR3aa: CSAPSAGEHYEQYF

d_gene: TRBD1
j_gene: TRBJ1-2
abundance: medium-sized
v_gene: TRBV4-1
CDR3nt: TGCGCCAGCAGCCAAGCGGGACAGGGCAAAAACTATGGCTACACCTTC
CDR3aa: CASSQAGQGKNYGYTF

d_gene: -
j_gene: TRBJ2-3
abundance: once
v_gene: TRBV12-5
CDR3nt: TGTGCTAGTGGTTTGGGAACCAGGGACTCGCGCACAGATACGCAGTATTTT
CDR3aa: CASGLGTRDSRTDTQYF

d_gene: TRBD2
j_gene: TRBJ2-7
abundance: -
v_gene: TRBV2
CDR3nt: TGTGCCAGCAGCATAGCCATAGCGGGGGGGAACGAGCAGTACTTC
CDR3aa: CASSIAIAGGNEQYF

d_gene: -
j_gene: TRBJ2-3
abundance: -
v_gene: TRBV5-1
CDR3nt: TGCGCCAGCAGCATAGAAGGGGGGGCCGGCACAGATACGCAGTATTTT
CDR3aa: CASSIEGGAGTDTQYF

d_gene: -
j_gene: TRBJ1-1
abundance: few
v_gene: TRBV7-6
CDR3nt: TGTGCCAGCAGCTCCCAAGAGAACACTGAAGCTTTCTTT
CDR3aa: CASSSQENTEAFF

d_gene: TRBD2
j_gene: TRBJ2-5
abundance: -
v_gene: TRBV6-4
CDR3nt: TGTGCCAGCAGTGACATAGCGGGGGCCGGGACCCAGTACTTC
CDR3aa: CASSDIAGAGTQYF

d_gene: TRBD2
j_gene: TRBJ2-7
abundance: -
v_gene: TRBV12-3/TRBV12-4
CDR3nt: TGTGCCAGCGGGGGGGACGCGCAGTTCTACGAGCAGTACTTC
CDR3aa: CASGGDAQFYEQYF

d_gene: -
j_gene: TRBJ1-6
abundance: -
v_gene: TRBV19
CDR3nt: TGTGCCAGTAGTATAGATCATACAGGGCAATTAAGCTCCTATAATTCACCCCTCCACTTT
CDR3aa: CASSIDHTGQLSSYNSPLHF

d_gene: TRBD1
j_gene: TRBJ1-1
abundance: few
v_gene: TRBV19
CDR3nt: TGTGCCAGTCGTACCCGTTCAGGGGGCGTGGGGACTGAAGCTTTCTTT
CDR3aa: CASRTRSGGVGTEAFF

d_gene: -
j_gene: TRBJ1-1
abundance: -
v_gene: TRBV2
CDR3nt: TGTGCCAGCAGTCGACAGGTACCAGGAGCTTTCTTT
CDR3aa: CASSRQVPGAFF

d_gene: -
j_gene: TRBJ1-1
abundance: -
v_gene: TRBV15
CDR3nt: TGTGCCACCAGCAGAGGGGCGGGGGGGGGAAAGGCTGAAGCTTTCTTT
CDR3aa: CATSRGAGGGKAEAFF

d_gene: -
j_gene: TRBJ2-2
abundance: few
v_gene: TRBV12-3/TRBV12-4
CDR3nt: TGTGCCAGCAGTTTCAGCTTTCGGGCCGGGGAGCTGTTTTTT
CDR3aa: CASSFSFRAGELFF

d_gene: TRBD1
j_gene: TRBJ2-1
abundance: few
v_gene: TRBV19
CDR3nt: TGTGCCAGTAGTGGACAGGGGACGGACAATGAGCAGTTCTTC
CDR3aa: CASSGQGTDNEQFF

d_gene: -
j_gene: TRBJ2-4
abundance: few
v_gene: TRBV20-1
CDR3nt: TGCAGTGCCTCTCGTGGGGCCCAAAACATTCAGTACTTC
CDR3aa: CSASRGAQNIQYF

d_gene: -
j_gene: TRBJ1-4
abundance: -
v_gene: TRBV11-2
CDR3nt: TGTGCCAGCAGTCTTAGCCCGGAGAACCGTCAGGGAAAACTGTTTTTT
CDR3aa: CASSLSPENRQGKLFF

d_gene: TRBD1
j_gene: TRBJ1-2
abundance: -
v_gene: TRBV18
CDR3nt: TGTGCCAGCTCACCACCCGCGGGACAGGGAACCTATGGCTACACCTTC
CDR3aa: CASSPPAGQGTYGYTF

d_gene: -
j_gene: TRBJ2-3
abundance: few
v_gene: TRBV6-2/TRBV6-3
CDR3nt: TGTGCCAGCAGCTTCCCCAAGGGGGTAGATACGCAGTATTTT
CDR3aa: CASSFPKGVDTQYF

d_gene: TRBD1
j_gene: TRBJ1-6
abundance: -
v_gene: TRBV20-1
CDR3nt: TGCAGCGGAACAGGGGGCGACTCACCCCTCCACTTT
CDR3aa: CSGTGGDSPLHF

d_gene: -
j_gene: TRBJ2-4
abundance: -
v_gene: TRBV3-1
CDR3nt: TGTGCCAGCAGCCCCTCCAAAAACATTCAGTACTTC
CDR3aa: CASSPSKNIQYF

d_gene: -
j_gene: TRBJ1-2
abundance: medium-sized
v_gene: TRBV30
CDR3nt: TGTGCCCAATCCCGGCAGGGAGGCTCATATGGCTACACCTTC
CDR3aa: CAQSRQGGSYGYTF

d_gene: -
j_gene: TRBJ2-5
abundance: -
v_gene: TRBV24-1
CDR3nt: TGTGCCACCAGTGACCAACAGGTCAGGGAGACCCAGTACTTC
CDR3aa: CATSDQQVRETQYF

d_gene: TRBD1
j_gene: TRBJ1-1
abundance: -
v_gene: TRBV6-2/TRBV6-3
CDR3nt: TGTGCCAGCAGTTACTCGACAGGGGGAGCGAACACTGAAGCTTTCTTT
CDR3aa: CASSYSTGGANTEAFF

d_gene: TRBD1
j_gene: TRBJ1-6
abundance: -
v_gene: TRBV19
CDR3nt: TGTGCCAGTAGTACCCGGACAGGCAGCTATAATTCACCCCTCCACTTT
CDR3aa: CASSTRTGSYNSPLHF

d_gene: -
j_gene: TRBJ1-2
abundance: -
v_gene: TRBV5-5
CDR3nt: TGTGCCAGCAGCTTGGGCGGGGGCGACGGCTACACCTTC
CDR3aa: CASSLGGGDGYTF

d_gene: -
j_gene: TRBJ2-3
abundance: few
v_gene: TRBV28
CDR3nt: TGTGCCAGCAGTGTACTTAGCGGCAACACAGATACGCAGTATTTT
CDR3aa: CASSVLSGNTDTQYF

d_gene: TRBD2
j_gene: TRBJ2-4
abundance: -
v_gene: TRBV7-2
CDR3nt: TGTGCCAGCAGCTTAGTAAGCGGGGACTCAGGGCGGGGAAACATTCAGTACTTC
CDR3aa: CASSLVSGDSGRGNIQYF

d_gene: -
j_gene: TRBJ2-3
abundance: -
v_gene: TRBV20-1
CDR3nt: TGCAGTGCTAGAGATTTAGCGGCACTTAGCACAGATACGCAGTATTTT
CDR3aa: CSARDLAALSTDTQYF

d_gene: -
j_gene: TRBJ1-6
abundance: -
v_gene: TRBV18
CDR3nt: TGTGCCAGCTCACCCGTCAGCAGGGGTGGCTCACCCCTCCACTTT
CDR3aa: CASSPVSRGGSPLHF

d_gene: -
j_gene: TRBJ2-5
abundance: few
v_gene: TRBV28
CDR3nt: TGTGCCACCCTCGCGGGCGGGTTCGGGTTGGGTGTAGAGACCCAGTACTTC
CDR3aa: CATLAGGFGLGVETQYF

d_gene: -
j_gene: TRBJ1-1
abundance: -
v_gene: TRBV12-5
CDR3nt: TGTGCTAGTGGTTTGGGGAAGGGCACTGAAGCTTTCTTT
CDR3aa: CASGLGKGTEAFF

d_gene: -
j_gene: TRBJ1-2
abundance: -
v_gene: TRBV6-1
CDR3nt: TGTGCCAGCAGTCGGCAGGGCTTTGGTGGCTACACCTTC
CDR3aa: CASSRQGFGGYTF

d_gene: TRBD1
j_gene: TRBJ2-7
abundance: -
v_gene: TRBV24-1
CDR3nt: TGTGCCACCAGTGAGTCCGGGACAGGGAAAACCTACGAGCAGTACTTC
CDR3aa: CATSESGTGKTYEQYF

d_gene: -
j_gene: TRBJ1-1
abundance: -
v_gene: TRBV6-4
CDR3nt: TGTGCCAGCAGTGACTCACCGGGGAACACTGAAGCTTTCTTT
CDR3aa: CASSDSPGNTEAFF

d_gene: -
j_gene: TRBJ1-5
abundance: -
v_gene: TRBV28
CDR3nt: TGTGCCAGCAAAGGGGGGGGATATAGCAATCAGCCCCAGCATTTT
CDR3aa: CASKGGGYSNQPQHF

d_gene: -
j_gene: TRBJ1-2
abundance: few
v_gene: TRBV30
CDR3nt: TGTGCCTGGAGGGAGAATCCTAACTATGGCTACACCTTC
CDR3aa: CAWRENPNYGYTF

d_gene: -
j_gene: TRBJ2-2
abundance: -
v_gene: TRBV5-4
CDR3nt: TGTGCCAGCAGCCCCCCCGGGCCCTCCAGTACCGGGGAGCTGTTTTTT
CDR3aa: CASSPPGPSSTGELFF

d_gene: -
j_gene: TRBJ1-5
abundance: -
v_gene: TRBV2
CDR3nt: TGTGCCAGCAGGGGCAATACAGCTACAGGTGGGCAGCCCCAGCATTTT
CDR3aa: CASRGNTATGGQPQHF

d_gene: -
j_gene: TRBJ1-2
abundance: few
v_gene: TRBV29-1
CDR3nt: TGCAGCTCTTCAGAAGGAGGCTATGGCTACACCTTC
CDR3aa: CSSSEGGYGYTF

d_gene: -
j_gene: TRBJ1-2
abundance: few
v_gene: TRBV28
CDR3nt: TGTGCCAGCAGCTTCCAGGGACTCTATGGCTACACCTTC
CDR3aa: CASSFQGLYGYTF

d_gene: TRBD2
j_gene: TRBJ2-3
abundance: few
v_gene: TRBV15
CDR3nt: TGTGCCACCAGCCAAATAGCGGGGGGACTCACAGATACGCAGTATTTT
CDR3aa: CATSQIAGGLTDTQYF